This TCR beta chain came from a study of blood T cell repertoires in COVID-19. This CDR3 has 14 amino acids. CDR1 is LNHNV, CDR2 YYDKDF, per germline (reference sequence). V lost 3 bases to trimming and J lost 5 bases, with 14 bases between them. Assay: immunoSEQ multiplex PCR; the TCRdb copy retains only in-frame clones and omits some. The data hold roughly 380,000 clones, with roughly 87% observed a single time. This clonotype was sampled from a young woman who had recovered from COVID-19. Specimen: PBMCs or T cells enriched from blood (not recorded which). The chain employs TRBV15 and TRBJ2-7; D remains unclear. The CDR3 spells CATSRRIEANEQYF. CDR3 nucleotide sequence: TGTGCCACCAGCAGGAGGATCGAGGCCAACGAGCAGTACTTC.